This T cell receptor beta chain was sequenced in a study of blood T cell repertoires in COVID-19 (dated by TCRdb to 2020 to 2022). Study-wide context: Samples covering the acute and convalescent phases of COVID-19 were provided by collaborators in the United States, Italy and Spain. The prospective study material was composed of cDNA or gDNA derived from T cells, B-cell-depleted T cells, or PBMCs. Deeply sampled blood TCRbeta repertoires from subjects exposed to, actively infected with, or recovered from COVID-19 were included in the dataset. The repertoires were released in a freely available public database intended as a resource for research on the immune response to SARS-CoV-2. Samples were obtained from the ongoing ImmuneRACE study (first 160 participants) and from 1,254 subjects provided by 6 global collaborators. Sample metadata almost always included a de-identified subject ID, COVID-19 status, age in years and sex. Where available, HLA class I and class II types were obtained from metadata supplied by the sample provider rather than from assay-based typing. Points the paper makes about the study in general: How much clinical and demographic metadata was included differed by source and by participant, and the metadata was provided uncurated.

Whole blood was collected in K2EDTA tubes by collaborating institutions according to the institutions' own protocols. For TCRbeta analysis, collaborators shipped samples as frozen whole blood, isolated PBMCs, or DNA extracted from either of those sample types. On this clone: Its antigen is not yet known. Per-base quality was not reported, and no clone a single base away is much larger than it.

TCRbeta CDR3 regions were amplified from genomic DNA using the immunoSEQ Assay, a bias-controlled multiplex PCR. The authors' pipeline ran thus. Nucleated cell counts per sample were estimated from amplification of reference gene primers within the assay. To quantify the absolute abundance of each unique TCRbeta CDR3 rearrangement, sequence reads were collapsed and filtered. For each sample, productive Simpson clonality was calculated as the square root of Simpson's diversity index over productive rearrangements. Held by TCRdb, this immuneACCESS table contains in-frame sequences only and omits some clones. Under half of the omission traces to an unresolved V gene where checked; the cause of the rest is unknown. The V and J calls and clone size were taken over from that table, and D and trimming were inferred from the DNA. The sample has about 76,000 clones on record, approximately 89% of them singletons. The top ten clones comprise under 6% of the sample.

The junction shows trimming of 3 bases on V and 6 bases on J, plus 11 bases between the germline ends. The germline V gene supplies CDR1 SGHTA and CDR2 FQGNSA. The CDR3 runs 13 amino acids, cysteine and phenylalanine included. The CDR3 DNA has 39 bases and is translated from base 1. This chain is built from TRBV7-2 and TRBJ1-1; there is no confident call for the D gene. The material sequenced was peripheral blood. The TCR originated in a human donor in a cohort sampled during active COVID-19. The sequence in DNA is TGTGCCAGCAGCTTCTACATGGGCCCTGAAGCTTTCTTT. Its coded protein is CASSFYMGPEAFF.